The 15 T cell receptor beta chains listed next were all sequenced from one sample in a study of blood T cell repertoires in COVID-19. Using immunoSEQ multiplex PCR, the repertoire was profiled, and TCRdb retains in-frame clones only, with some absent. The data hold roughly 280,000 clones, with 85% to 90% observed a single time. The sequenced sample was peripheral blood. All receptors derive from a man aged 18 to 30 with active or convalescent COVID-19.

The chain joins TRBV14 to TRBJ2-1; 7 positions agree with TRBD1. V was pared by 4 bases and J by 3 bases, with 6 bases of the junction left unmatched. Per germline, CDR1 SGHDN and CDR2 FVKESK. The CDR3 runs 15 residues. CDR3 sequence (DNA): TGTGCCAGCAGCCTTTCCGGGACAGACTACAATGAGCAGTTCTTC. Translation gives CASSLSGTDYNEQFF.

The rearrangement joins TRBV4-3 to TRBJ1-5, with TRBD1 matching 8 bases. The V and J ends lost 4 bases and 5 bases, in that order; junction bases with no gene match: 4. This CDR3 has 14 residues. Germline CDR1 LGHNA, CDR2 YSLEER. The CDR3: CASSPGTGHQPQHF. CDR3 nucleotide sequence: TGCGCCAGCAGCCCCGGGACAGGCCATCAGCCCCAGCATTTT.

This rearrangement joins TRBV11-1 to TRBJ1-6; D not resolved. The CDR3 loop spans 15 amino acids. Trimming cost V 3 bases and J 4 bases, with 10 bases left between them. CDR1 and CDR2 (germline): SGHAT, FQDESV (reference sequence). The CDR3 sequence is CASSFGDKYNSPLHF. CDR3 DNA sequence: TGTGCCAGCAGCTTCGGCGACAAGTATAATTCACCCCTCCACTTT.

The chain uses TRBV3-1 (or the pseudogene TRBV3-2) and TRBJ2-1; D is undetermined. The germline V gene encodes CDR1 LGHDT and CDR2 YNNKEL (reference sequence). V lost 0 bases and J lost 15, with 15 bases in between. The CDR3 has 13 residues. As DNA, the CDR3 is TGTGCCAGCAGCCAAGAACGGGTAACTACTCCGTTCTTC. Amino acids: CASSQERVTTPFF.

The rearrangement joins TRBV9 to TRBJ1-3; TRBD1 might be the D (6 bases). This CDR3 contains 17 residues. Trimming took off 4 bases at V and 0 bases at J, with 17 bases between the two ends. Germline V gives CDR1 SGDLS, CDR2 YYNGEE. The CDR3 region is CASSLQDSLISGNTIYF. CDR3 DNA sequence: TGTGCCAGCAGCTTACAGGACAGCCTAATCTCTGGAAACACCATATATTTT.

The CDR3 sequence: CASSGDTPGTEAFF. The CDR3 region has the DNA TGCGCCAGCAGCGGGGACACCCCCGGGACTGAAGCTTTCTTT. V is TRBV10-1 and J is TRBJ1-1; D is perhaps TRBD1 (6 bases). Germline values: CDR1 WNHNN, CDR2 SYGVQD (reference sequence). The V and J ends lost 6 bases and 5 bases respectively, with 16 bases between them. The CDR3 has 14 residues.

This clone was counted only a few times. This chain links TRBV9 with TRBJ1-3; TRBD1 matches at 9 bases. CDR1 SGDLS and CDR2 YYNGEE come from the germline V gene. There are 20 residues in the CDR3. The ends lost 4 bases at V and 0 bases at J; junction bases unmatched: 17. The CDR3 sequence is CASSLIPGQGLEYSGNTIYF. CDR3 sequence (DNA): TGTGCCAGCAGCTTAATCCCGGGACAGGGCCTTGAATACTCTGGAAACACCATATATTTT.

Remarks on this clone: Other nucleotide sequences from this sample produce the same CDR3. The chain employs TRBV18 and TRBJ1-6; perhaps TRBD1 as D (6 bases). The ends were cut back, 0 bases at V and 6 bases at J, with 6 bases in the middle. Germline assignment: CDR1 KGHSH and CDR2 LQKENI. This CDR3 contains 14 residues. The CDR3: CASSPPGGNSPLHF. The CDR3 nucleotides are TGTGCCAGCTCACCACCAGGGGGTAATTCACCCCTCCACTTT.

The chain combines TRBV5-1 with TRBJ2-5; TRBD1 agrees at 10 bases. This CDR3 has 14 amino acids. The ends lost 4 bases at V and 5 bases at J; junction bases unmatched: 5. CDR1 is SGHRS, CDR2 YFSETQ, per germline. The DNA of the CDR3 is TGCGCCAGCAGCCCGACAGGGGGCGGGGAGACCCAGTACTTC. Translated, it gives CASSPTGGGETQYF.

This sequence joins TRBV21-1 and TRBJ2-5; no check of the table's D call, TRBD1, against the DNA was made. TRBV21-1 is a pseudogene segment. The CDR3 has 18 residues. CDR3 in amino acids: CASSKGGTGPPRGETQYF. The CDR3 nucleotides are TGTGCCAGCAGCAAAGGGGGTACCGGGCCCCCAAGGGGGGAGACCCAGTACTTC.

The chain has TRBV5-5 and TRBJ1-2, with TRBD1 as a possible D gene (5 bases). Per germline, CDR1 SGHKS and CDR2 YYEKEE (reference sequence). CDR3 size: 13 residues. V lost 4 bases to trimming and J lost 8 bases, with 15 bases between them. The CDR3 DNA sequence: TGTGCCAGCAGCCCAACTCAGGGCGAGGGCTACACCTTC. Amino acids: CASSPTQGEGYTF. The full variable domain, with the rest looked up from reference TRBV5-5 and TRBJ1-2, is DAGVTQSPTHLIKTRGQQVTLRCSPISGHKSVSWYQQVLGQGPQFIFQYYEKEERGRGNFPDRFSARQFPNYSSELNVNALLLGDSALYLCASSPTQGEGYTFGSGTRLTVV.

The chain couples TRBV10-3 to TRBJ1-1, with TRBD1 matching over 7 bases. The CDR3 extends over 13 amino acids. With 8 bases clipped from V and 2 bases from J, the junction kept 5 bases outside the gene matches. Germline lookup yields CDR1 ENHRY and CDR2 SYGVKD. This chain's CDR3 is CAIGTEENTEAFF. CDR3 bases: TGTGCCATCGGGACAGAGGAAAACACTGAAGCTTTCTTT.

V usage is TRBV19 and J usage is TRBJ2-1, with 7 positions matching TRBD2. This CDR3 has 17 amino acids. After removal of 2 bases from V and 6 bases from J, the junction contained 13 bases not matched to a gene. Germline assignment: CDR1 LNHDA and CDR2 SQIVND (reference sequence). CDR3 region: CASSIPGGTRTRNEQFF. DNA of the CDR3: TGTGCCAGTAGTATACCGGGAGGAACGAGAACGCGCAATGAGCAGTTCTTC.

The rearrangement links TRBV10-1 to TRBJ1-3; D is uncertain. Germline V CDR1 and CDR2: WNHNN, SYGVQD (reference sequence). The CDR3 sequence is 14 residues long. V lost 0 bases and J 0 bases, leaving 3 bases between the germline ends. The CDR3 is CASSESGSGNTIYF. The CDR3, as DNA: TGCGCCAGCAGTGAGTCCGGCTCTGGAAACACCATATATTTT.

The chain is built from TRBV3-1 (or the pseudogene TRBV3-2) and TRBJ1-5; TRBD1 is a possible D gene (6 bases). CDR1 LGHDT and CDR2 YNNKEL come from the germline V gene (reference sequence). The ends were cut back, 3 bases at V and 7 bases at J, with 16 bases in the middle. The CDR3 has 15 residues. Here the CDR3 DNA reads TGTGCCAGCAGCCACTCTCCCCGGGGGGGCCAGCCCCAGCATTTT. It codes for CASSHSPRGGQPQHF.